The clone carrying this T cell receptor beta chain occurred once. Its matching antigen is unknown. Here immunoSEQ multiplex PCR was the method, and the copy in TCRdb shows in-frame clones only, minus some. The profile shows over 40,000 clones, more than 75% of them singletons. These data are taken from a study of OX40 agonist ivuxolimab in advanced cancers. Across the study: Dose-escalation patients' cancers were hepatocellular carcinoma, melanoma, renal cell or head and neck cancer. Findings of the study overall: Dose levels from 0.1 to 3.0 mg/kg saw CD4+ and CD8+ blood T cells expand clonally by week 6.

Trimming cost V 4 bases and J 1 base, with 7 bases left between them. The CDR3 consists of 13 residues. Germline V gives CDR1 SGHAT, CDR2 FQNNGV. This chain uses TRBV11-2 with TRBJ1-1, with D uncertain. The sequencing used CD4+ or CD8+ T cells sorted from blood, collected in a trial of the OX40 agonist ivuxolimab. The origin of this receptor is an adult with an advanced solid tumor such as melanoma, head and neck, liver or kidney cancer. For the CDR3, the DNA is TGTGCCAGCAGCTCCCATAGGAACACTGAAGCTTTCTTT. Its protein is CASSSHRNTEAFF. Based on the CDR3 plus reference TRBV11-2 and TRBJ1-1, the full variable domain is EAGVAQSPRYKIIEKRQSVAFWCNPISGHATLYWYQQILGQGPKLLIQFQNNGVVDDSQLPKDRFSAERLKGVDSTLKIQPAKLEDSAVYLCASSSHRNTEAFFGQGTRLTVV.